This TCR beta chain was identified in a study of T-cell reconstitution after alpha-beta-depleted transplantation in children. The authors prepared the TCRbeta library with unique molecular identifiers. TCRdb independently ran MiXCR on the PCR reads; one entry per CDR3 protein. The table lists about 980,000 distinct CDR3 sequences, roughly 31% of them singletons. V lost 0 bases and J 7 bases, leaving 18 bases between the germline ends. In germline, CDR1 is SGHRS, CDR2 YFSETQ. This CDR3 spans 16 amino acids. Study outcomes and limitations: Reports say that about two months after transplant, the alpha-beta T cells came out of several hundred graft clones that had expanded.

This clonotype came up a few times. The antigen is undetermined. Sequenced here: PBMCs, mostly from graft donor cells, sampled 360 days after TCRalphabeta/CD19-depleted stem cell transplant. The chain employs TRBV5-1 and TRBJ2-3; the D gene is possibly TRBD1 (5 bases). The sequence was collected from a boy in the first two years of life who had a stem cell transplant for SCID, so the T cells may come from the graft donor. CDR3 amino acids: CASSLVKGSVGHTQYF. The CDR3 nucleotides read TGCGCCAGCAGCTTGGTAAAAGGGTCCGTGGGGCATACGCAGTATTTT. The whole variable domain, filled in from reference TRBV5-1 and TRBJ2-3, reads KAGVTQTPRYLIKTRGQQVTLSCSPISGHRSVSWYQQTPGQGLQFLFEYFSETQRNKGNFPGRFSGRQFSNSRSEMNVSTLELGDSALYLCASSLVKGSVGHTQYFGPGTRLTVL.